The sequence of this TCR beta chain was determined in a study of shared clonotypes between healthy human individuals. Study-wide context: The donor pool was made up of two women and a few men aged 18 to 49.

TCRdb keeps only in-frame clones here, not all; method: immunoSEQ multiplex PCR. The sample consists of under 600,000 clones, roughly four fifths of them appearing once. Germline V gene sequence: CDR1 LNHNV, CDR2 YYDKDF (reference sequence). The V segment lost 0 bases and the J segment 3 bases; nucleotides outside the gene matches: 7. This CDR3 is built from 17 residues. The chain links TRBV15 to TRBJ2-3, with 9 bases identical to TRBD2. Sequenced: PBMCs. The sequence was collected from a woman aged 40 to 50 in good health. Some clones in this sample may be carry-over from other donors' samples. CDR3 residues: CATSRDIAGEWTDTQYF. The CDR3 DNA reads as TGTGCCACCAGCAGAGACATAGCGGGAGAGTGGACAGATACGCAGTATTTT.